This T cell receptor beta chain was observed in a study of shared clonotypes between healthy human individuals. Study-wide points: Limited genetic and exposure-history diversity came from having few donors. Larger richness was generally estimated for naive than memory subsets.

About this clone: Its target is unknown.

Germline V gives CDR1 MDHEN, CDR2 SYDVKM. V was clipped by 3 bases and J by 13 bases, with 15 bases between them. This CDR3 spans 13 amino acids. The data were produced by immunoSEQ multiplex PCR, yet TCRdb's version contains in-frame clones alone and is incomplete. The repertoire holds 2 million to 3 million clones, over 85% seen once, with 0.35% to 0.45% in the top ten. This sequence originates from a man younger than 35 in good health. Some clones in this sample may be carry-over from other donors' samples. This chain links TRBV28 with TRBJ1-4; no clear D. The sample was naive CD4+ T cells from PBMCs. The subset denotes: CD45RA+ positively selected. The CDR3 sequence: CASSFQPLAGLFF. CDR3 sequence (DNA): TGTGCCAGCAGTTTCCAGCCCCTGGCAGGACTGTTTTTT.